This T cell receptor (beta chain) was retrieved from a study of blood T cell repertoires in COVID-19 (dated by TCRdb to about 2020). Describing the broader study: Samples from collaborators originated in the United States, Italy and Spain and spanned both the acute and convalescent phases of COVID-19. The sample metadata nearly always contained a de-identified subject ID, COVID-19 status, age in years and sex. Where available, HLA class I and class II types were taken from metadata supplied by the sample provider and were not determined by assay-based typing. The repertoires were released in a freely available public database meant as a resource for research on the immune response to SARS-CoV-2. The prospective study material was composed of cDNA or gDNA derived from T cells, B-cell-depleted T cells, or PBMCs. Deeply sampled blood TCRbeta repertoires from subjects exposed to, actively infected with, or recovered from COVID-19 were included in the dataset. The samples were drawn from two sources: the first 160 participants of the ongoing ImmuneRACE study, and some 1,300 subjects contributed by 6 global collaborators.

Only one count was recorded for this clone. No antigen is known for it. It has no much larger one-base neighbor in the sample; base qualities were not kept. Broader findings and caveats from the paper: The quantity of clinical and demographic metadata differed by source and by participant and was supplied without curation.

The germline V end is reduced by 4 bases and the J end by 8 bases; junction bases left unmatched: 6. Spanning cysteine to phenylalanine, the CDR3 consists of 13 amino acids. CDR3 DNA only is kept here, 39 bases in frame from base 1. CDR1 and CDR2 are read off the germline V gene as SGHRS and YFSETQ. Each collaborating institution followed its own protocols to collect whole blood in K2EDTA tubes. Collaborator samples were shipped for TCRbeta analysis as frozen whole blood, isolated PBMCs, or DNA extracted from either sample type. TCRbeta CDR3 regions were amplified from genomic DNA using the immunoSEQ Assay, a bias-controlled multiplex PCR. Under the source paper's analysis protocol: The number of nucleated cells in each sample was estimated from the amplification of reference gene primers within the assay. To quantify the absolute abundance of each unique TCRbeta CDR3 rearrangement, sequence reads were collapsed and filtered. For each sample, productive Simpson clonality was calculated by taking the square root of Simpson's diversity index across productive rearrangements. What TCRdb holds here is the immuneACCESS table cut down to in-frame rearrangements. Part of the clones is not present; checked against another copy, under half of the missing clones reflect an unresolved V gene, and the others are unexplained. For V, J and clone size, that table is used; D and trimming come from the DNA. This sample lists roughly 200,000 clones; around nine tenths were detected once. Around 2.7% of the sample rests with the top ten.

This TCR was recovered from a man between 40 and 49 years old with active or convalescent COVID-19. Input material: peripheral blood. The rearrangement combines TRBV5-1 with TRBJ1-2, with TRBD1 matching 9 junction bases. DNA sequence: TGCGCCAGCAGCACAAGACAGGGGGAAGGCTACACCTTC. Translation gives CASSTRQGEGYTF.